These T cell receptor beta chains were read from a single sample in a study of blood T cell repertoires in COVID-19. Produced via immunoSEQ multiplex PCR; TCRdb's table is partial and in-frame only. The table lists 45,000 to 65,000 clones, 81% of them singletons, with 26% in the top ten. Sequencing used peripheral blood. Every receptor here comes from a woman older than 75 with COVID-19, enrolled during active disease. Both conserved end residues are part of each CDR3. Some rows mark clone size as missing; the rest say once, few, many or name a class of expanded clone.

TRBJ2-3 - TRBV5-1 14 CASSSASGTDTQYF
TRBJ1-1 - TRBV28 15 CASRPVRTANTEAFF
TRBJ1-6 few TRBV12-5 12 CASGLTDRDLHF
TRBJ2-2 - TRBV5-1 15 CASSLVAGGTGELFF
TRBJ2-1 - TRBV12-5 12 CASGSLAGVQFF
TRBJ2-7 - TRBV13 13 CASSLLGHYEQYF
TRBJ1-5 - TRBV19 14 CASRPTGPEQPQHF
TRBJ2-7 once TRBV21-1 14 CASSGRDRSGEQYF
TRBJ2-7 - TRBV29-1 13 CSVSITGAGEQYF
TRBJ2-1 - TRBV10-3 14 CAISESDGVGEQFF